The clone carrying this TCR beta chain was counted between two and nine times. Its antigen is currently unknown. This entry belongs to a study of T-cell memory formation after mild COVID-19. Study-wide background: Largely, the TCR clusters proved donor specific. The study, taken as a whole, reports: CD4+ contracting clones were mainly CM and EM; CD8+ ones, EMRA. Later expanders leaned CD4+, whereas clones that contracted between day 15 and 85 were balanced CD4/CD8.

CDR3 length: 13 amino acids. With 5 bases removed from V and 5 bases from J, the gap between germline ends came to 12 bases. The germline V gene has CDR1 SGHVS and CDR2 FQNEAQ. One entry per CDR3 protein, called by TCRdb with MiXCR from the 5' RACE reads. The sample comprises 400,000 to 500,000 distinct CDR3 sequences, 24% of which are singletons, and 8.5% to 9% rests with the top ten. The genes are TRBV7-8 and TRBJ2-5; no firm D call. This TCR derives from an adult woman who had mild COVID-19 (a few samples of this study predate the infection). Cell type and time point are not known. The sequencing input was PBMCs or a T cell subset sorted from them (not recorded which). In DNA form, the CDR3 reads TGTGCCAGCAGCCAAGACGCGGTGGAGACCCAGTACTTC. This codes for CASSQDAVETQYF.